By proportion, the clone carrying this T cell receptor (beta chain) is medium-sized. The entry originates in a study of blood T cell repertoires in COVID-19. Overall study context: The study drew acute and convalescent COVID-19 samples from the United States, Italy and Spain. PBMCs, B-cell-depleted T cells, or T cells were the source of the cDNA or gDNA that made up the material.

Per the original methods: Estimation of nucleated cell counts was performed using reference gene primer amplification. This table comes from immunoSEQ multiplex PCR, and its TCRdb copy is limited to in-frame clones, with some not included. V and J calls and clone size are those listed in that table; D and trimming were worked out from the DNA. The sample carries about 110,000 clones, about 91% recorded once. Germline CDR1 SQVTM, CDR2 ANQGSEA. V lost 7 bases, J lost 1 base, and 17 bases lay in between. This CDR3 is 14 amino acids long. The chain carries TRBV29-1 and TRBJ2-7, with D maybe TRBD2 (6 bases). Specimen: peripheral blood. The source of this sequence is a man between 50 and 59 years old with active or convalescent COVID-19. The CDR3, as DNA: TGCAGCGAAAAGCGGCTAGCGAGTTCCTACGAGCAGTACTTC. This translates into CSEKRLASSYEQYF.